One and the same sample provided the 24 T cell receptor beta chains below, sequenced in a study of blood T cell repertoires in COVID-19. The repertoire was sequenced with immunoSEQ multiplex PCR; TCRdb's copy has only in-frame clones and lacks some. The data show fewer than 150,000 clones, over 80% seen once. The sequencing input was peripheral blood. Receptors were obtained from a woman between 65 and 79 years old with acute or convalescent COVID-19.

This CDR3 reads CASSFTGNEGYGYTF. In DNA, the CDR3 is TGTGCCAGCAGCTTTACCGGAAATGAGGGCTATGGCTACACCTTC. The J gene is TRBJ1-2, the V gene TRBV7-9; D ambiguous. V shed 3 bases and J shed 4 bases, with 15 bases lying between them. This CDR3 has 15 residues. Germline V lookup: CDR1 SEHNR, CDR2 FQNEAQ (reference sequence).

The rearrangement links TRBV5-5 to TRBJ1-2, with D tentatively TRBD1 (5 bases). This CDR3 has 18 amino acids. The V end lost 0 bases, the J end lost 2 bases, and 20 bases lay between the germline ends. Germline V gene lookup returns CDR1 SGHKS and CDR2 YYEKEE (reference sequence). This CDR3 reads CASSLEQGGRLGNYGYTF. In nucleotides, the CDR3 is TGTGCCAGCAGCTTGGAGCAGGGAGGGAGATTGGGGAACTATGGCTACACCTTC.

The chain uses TRBV18 and TRBJ1-1; tentative D call: TRBD1 (6 bases). Trimming removed 3 bases from V and 3 bases from J, with 20 bases in between. The CDR3 is 17 residues long. Germline V gene data show CDR1 as KGHSH and CDR2 as LQKENI. The CDR3 DNA follows: TGTGCCAGCTCACCCCTAGGCGGGGGCGCTGGGGACACTGAAGCTTTCTTT. It yields the protein CASSPLGGGAGDTEAFF.

The gene calls are TRBV9 and TRBJ2-7; perhaps TRBD1 as D (7 bases). CDR3 length equals 13 residues. V was trimmed by 4 bases and J by 4 bases, leaving 12 bases between them. Germline CDR1 and CDR2: SGDLS and YYNGEE. This CDR3 reads CASSPGDRYEQYF. Written as DNA, the CDR3 is TGTGCCAGCAGCCCGGGGGACAGATACGAGCAGTACTTC. Full variable domain (missing parts from reference TRBV9 and TRBJ2-7): DSGVTQTPKHLITATGQRVTLRCSPRSGDLSVYWYQQSLDQGLQFLIQYYNGEERAKGNILERFSAQQFPDLHSELNLSSLELGDSALYFCASSPGDRYEQYFGPGTRLTVT.

The CDR3 bases are TGTGCCAGCAGCAACAGGACCGGGGAGCTGTTTTTT. Translating it yields CASSNRTGELFF. V usage is TRBV6-5 and J usage is TRBJ2-2; D might be TRBD1 (5 bases). CDR3 length equals 12 residues. Trimming removed 6 bases from V and 5 bases from J, with 7 bases in between. Germline CDR1 MNHEY, CDR2 SVGAGI.

This clone turned up a few times. V gene TRBV5-1 combines with J gene TRBJ1-1; D is perhaps TRBD1 (5 bases). CDR3 length: 15 residues. Deletions cut 4 bases from V and 0 bases from J, with 13 bases between. Germline V gives CDR1 SGHRS, CDR2 YFSETQ. The CDR3 region is CASSPRQTVNTEAFF. CDR3 nucleotide sequence: TGCGCCAGCAGCCCTCGACAGACCGTGAACACTGAAGCTTTCTTT.

The V and J genes are TRBV19 and TRBJ1-1, with no clear D. The germline gives CDR1 LNHDA, CDR2 SQIVND (reference sequence). The CDR3 runs to 14 residues. The V end lost 3 bases, the J end lost 2 bases, and 10 bases lay between the germline ends. The CDR3 protein is CASSIFGSNTEAFF. CDR3 nucleotide sequence: TGTGCCAGTAGTATCTTTGGCAGTAACACTGAAGCTTTCTTT.

This clone was detected once. J is TRBJ2-7 and V is TRBV25-1; D ambiguous. Germline CDR1 and CDR2: MGHDK and SYGVNS. The CDR3 spans 11 residues. Trimming removed 5 bases at V and 5 bases at J, with 7 bases between. The CDR3 sequence is CASSIYNEQYF. The DNA for the CDR3 is TGTGCCAGCAGTATCTATAACGAGCAGTACTTC.

The V call is TRBV18, the J call TRBJ2-1; 11 bases match TRBD2. This CDR3 is built from 16 residues. With V trimmed by 5 bases and J by 8 bases, 11 bases remained unmatched. CDR1 is KGHSH and CDR2 is LQKENI in the germline V gene. CDR3: CASSANSGGAGDEQFF. CDR3 DNA: TGTGCCAGCTCAGCTAATAGCGGGGGGGCCGGGGATGAGCAGTTCTTC. Combining the CDR3 with reference TRBV18 and TRBJ2-1 gives the whole variable domain NAGVMQNPRHLVRRRGQEARLRCSPMKGHSHVYWYRQLPEEGLKFMVYLQKENIIDESGMPKERFSAEFPKEGPSILRIQQVVRGDSAAYFCASSANSGGAGDEQFFGPGTRLTVL.

This clone was seen only once. The chain couples TRBV5-6 to TRBJ1-6, with 10 bases fitting TRBD1. This CDR3 comprises 17 residues. V lost 4 bases, J lost 8 bases, and 12 bases stayed unmatched. Germline CDR1 and CDR2: SGHDT and YYEEEE. CDR3 DNA sequence: TGTGCCAGCAGCCCGACCCCATCCGGGACAGGGGATTCACCCCTCCACTTT. It yields the protein CASSPTPSGTGDSPLHF.

As DNA, the CDR3 is TGTGCCTGGAGTAGAGGGTCCCCTAGCACAGATACGCAGTATTTT. As protein: CAWSRGSPSTDTQYF. The gene calls are TRBV30 and TRBJ2-3; tentatively, D is TRBD2 (5 bases). Trimming took 2 bases from V and 0 from J, leaving 12 bases between them. Germline CDR1 reads GTSNPN; CDR2 reads SVGIG (reference sequence). There are 15 residues in the CDR3.

This sequence joins TRBV5-5 and TRBJ2-5, with 8 bases fitting TRBD2. After removal of 6 bases from V and 5 bases from J, the junction contained 9 bases not matched to a gene. This CDR3 is built from 14 residues. Germline V gives CDR1 SGHKS, CDR2 YYEKEE (reference sequence). The CDR3 region has the DNA TGTGCCAGCAACCTGGAGTTAGCGGGGGAGACCCAGTACTTC. As protein: CASNLELAGETQYF.

Here the CDR3 reads CSAEQGLRVGYTF. The DNA of the CDR3 is TGCAGCGCGGAACAGGGGCTGAGGGTTGGCTACACCTTC. The rearrangement links TRBV29-1 to TRBJ1-2, with TRBD1 matching over 7 bases. Germline V gives CDR1 SQVTM, CDR2 ANQGSEA. CDR3 length: 13 amino acids. Unmatched junction bases numbered 12, after V lost 7 bases and J lost 7 bases.

The rearrangement uses TRBV28 and TRBJ1-5, with unresolved D. CDR3 length: 16 residues. The ends were cut back, 6 bases at V and 3 bases at J, with 18 bases in the middle. The germline V gene encodes CDR1 MDHEN and CDR2 SYDVKM. In DNA form, the CDR3 reads TGTGCCAGCAGCCTTCCTCGGGAGGGTGACAATCAGCCCCAGCATTTT. It is translated as CASSLPREGDNQPQHF.

For the CDR3, the DNA is TGTGCCAGCTCACCGGGGACAGGGGAAGGCTACGAGCAGTACTTC. Translated, it gives CASSPGTGEGYEQYF. This chain joins TRBV18 and TRBJ2-7, with 10 bases fitting TRBD1. Germline V lookup: CDR1 KGHSH, CDR2 LQKENI. The junction had 5 bases not matched to a gene; V was cut back by 3 bases and J by 3 bases. The CDR3 length is 15 residues.

This clone was found once. V usage is TRBV7-9 and J usage is TRBJ1-1; 7 bases align to TRBD1. The CDR3 is 14 residues long. Germline V CDR1 and CDR2: SEHNR, FQNEAQ (reference sequence). V lost 5 bases and J lost 2; bases outside the gene matches: 5. Written as DNA, the CDR3 is TGTGCCAGCAGCACCCGACAGGGAAACACTGAAGCTTTCTTT. It is translated as CASSTRQGNTEAFF.

In this sample, this clone turned up once. This sequence joins TRBV5-1 and TRBJ2-5, with 9 bases that match TRBD2. Trimming at V came to 3 bases and at J to 1 base, leaving 7 bases not matched to a gene. This CDR3 spans 16 amino acids. Germline V gives CDR1 SGHRS, CDR2 YFSETQ. The CDR3 spells CASSSGTSSIQETQYF. The CDR3 DNA reads as TGCGCCAGCAGCTCGGGGACTAGCAGTATCCAAGAGACCCAGTACTTC.

This rearrangement joins TRBV6-5 to TRBJ1-4, with 7 positions matching TRBD1. This CDR3 region has 14 residues. With 6 bases clipped from V and 5 bases from J, the junction kept 6 bases outside the gene matches. CDR1 MNHEY and CDR2 SVGAGI come from the germline V gene. CDR3 DNA: TGTGCCAGCAGGGGACAGACCGCAAATGAAAAACTGTTTTTT. Translated, it gives CASRGQTANEKLFF.

The chain combines TRBV21-1 with TRBJ1-5; TRBD1, the D gene given by the table, was not confirmed from the DNA. TRBV21-1 is noted as a pseudogene. This CDR3 region has 14 residues. The CDR3 DNA sequence: TGTGCCAGCAGGGCGATCAGGGACAATCAGCCCCAGCATTTT. Encoded protein: CASRAIRDNQPQHF.

Only a few counts were recorded for this clone. The V and J genes are TRBV20-1 and TRBJ1-6; D is unresolved. The CDR3 runs 14 residues. V lost 3 bases and J 3 bases, leaving 9 bases between the germline ends. Germline lookup yields CDR1 DFQATT and CDR2 SNEGSKA (reference sequence). In DNA form, the CDR3 reads TGCAGTGCTAGTGTGGCCCTCTATAATTCACCCCTCCACTTT. Protein sequence: CSASVALYNSPLHF.

The chain joins TRBV28 to TRBJ1-2; tentative D call: TRBD1 (5 bases). The CDR3 is 16 residues long. V was shortened by 3 bases and J by 7 bases, with 21 bases between the two germline ends. CDR1 is MDHEN and CDR2 is SYDVKM in the germline V gene. CDR3 nucleotide sequence: TGTGCCAGCAGTTTCCTAAAATCAGGAACAGGCCCTGGCTACACCTTC. This gives the protein CASSFLKSGTGPGYTF.

The chain recombines TRBV18 with TRBJ2-1; D not resolved. V shed 2 bases and J shed 3 bases, with 11 bases lying between them. The germline V gene has CDR1 KGHSH and CDR2 LQKENI. The CDR3 has 15 residues. CDR3 in DNA: TGTGCCAGCTCACCATTGGAACAGATCTACAATGAGCAGTTCTTC. This gives the protein CASSPLEQIYNEQFF. The full variable domain, its missing parts supplied by reference TRBV18 and TRBJ2-1, is NAGVMQNPRHLVRRRGQEARLRCSPMKGHSHVYWYRQLPEEGLKFMVYLQKENIIDESGMPKERFSAEFPKEGPSILRIQQVVRGDSAAYFCASSPLEQIYNEQFFGPGTRLTVL.

The chain couples TRBV11-2 to TRBJ1-1; D remains unclear. The germline V and J ends were trimmed by 6 bases and 4 bases, with 9 bases remaining between them. From germline, CDR1 is SGHAT and CDR2 FQNNGV. This CDR3 is 12 amino acids long. The DNA of the CDR3 is TGTGCCAGCAGTTCGGGGATCACTGAAGCTTTCTTT. It is translated as CASSSGITEAFF.

The chain joins TRBV28 to TRBJ1-1, with D maybe TRBD1 (5 bases). Germline loops: CDR1 MDHEN, CDR2 SYDVKM. Trimming stripped 1 base from V and 0 bases from J, with 6 bases between. The CDR3 contains 14 residues. CDR3 sequence: CASSLYRLNTEAFF. CDR3 bases: TGTGCCAGCAGTTTATACAGGCTGAACACTGAAGCTTTCTTT.